The clone carrying this T cell receptor (beta chain) was observed at least ten times. The antigen remains unidentified. With 8 bases removed from V and 2 bases from J, the gap between germline ends came to 10 bases. Germline V gene sequence: CDR1 SGHTA, CDR2 FQGNSA. CDR3 length: 13 amino acids. MiXCR, applied by TCRdb to the reads, yields one record per CDR3 protein. The sample contains 150,000 to 200,000 distinct CDR3 sequences, 13% to 15% of which appear only once. This record comes from a study of T cell repertoires in cytomegalovirus infection. About the research overall: Indications of both CMV infection and matching HLA type were provided by public TCR beta signatures.

Study observations and caveats: Dominating the ex vivo response were HLA-C-restricted CMV-specific TCR beta clonotypes. Cumulative public TCR beta family frequency identified CMV carriers with the relevant HLA.

Sequences were obtained from PBMCs. This chain uses TRBV7-2 with TRBJ1-5, with unresolved D. This sequence originates from a human donor in good health (CMV status not recorded). Some clones in this sample may be carry-over from other donors' samples. The CDR3, as DNA: TGTGCCAGCTCCGAGAGTGGCAATCAGCCCCAGCATTTT. It is translated as CASSESGNQPQHF.